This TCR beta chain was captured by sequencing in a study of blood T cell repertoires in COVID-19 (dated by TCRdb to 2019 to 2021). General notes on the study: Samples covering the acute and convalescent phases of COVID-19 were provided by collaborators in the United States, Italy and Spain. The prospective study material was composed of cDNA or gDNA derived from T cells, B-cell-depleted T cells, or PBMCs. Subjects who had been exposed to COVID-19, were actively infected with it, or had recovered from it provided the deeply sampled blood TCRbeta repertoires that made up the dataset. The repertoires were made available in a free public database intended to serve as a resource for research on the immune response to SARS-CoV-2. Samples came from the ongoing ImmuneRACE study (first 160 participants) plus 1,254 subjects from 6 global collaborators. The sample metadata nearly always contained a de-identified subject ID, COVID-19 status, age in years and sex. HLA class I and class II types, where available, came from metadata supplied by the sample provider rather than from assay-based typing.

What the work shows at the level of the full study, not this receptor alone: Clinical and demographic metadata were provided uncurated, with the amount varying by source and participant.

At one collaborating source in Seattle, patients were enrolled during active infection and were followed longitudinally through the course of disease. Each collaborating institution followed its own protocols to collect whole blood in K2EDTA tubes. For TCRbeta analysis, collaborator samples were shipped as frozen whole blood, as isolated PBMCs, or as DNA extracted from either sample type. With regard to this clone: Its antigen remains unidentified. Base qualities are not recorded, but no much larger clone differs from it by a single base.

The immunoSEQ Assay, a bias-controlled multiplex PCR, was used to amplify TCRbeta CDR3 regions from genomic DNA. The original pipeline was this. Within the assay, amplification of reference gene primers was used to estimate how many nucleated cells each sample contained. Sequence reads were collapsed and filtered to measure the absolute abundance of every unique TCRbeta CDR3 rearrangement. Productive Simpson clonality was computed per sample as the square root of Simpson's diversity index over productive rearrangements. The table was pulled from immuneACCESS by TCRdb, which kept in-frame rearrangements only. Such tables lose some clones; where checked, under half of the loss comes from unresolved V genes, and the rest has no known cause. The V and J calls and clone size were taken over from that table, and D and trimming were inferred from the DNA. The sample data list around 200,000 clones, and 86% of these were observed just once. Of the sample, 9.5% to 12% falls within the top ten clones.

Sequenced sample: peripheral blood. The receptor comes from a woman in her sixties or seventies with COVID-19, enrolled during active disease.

The nucleotide sequence is given as TGCAGTGCTAGACGGGGGGATACGCAGTATTTT. Translated, this gives CSARRGDTQYF. The receptor chain draws on TRBV20-1 and TRBJ2-3, with a weak D call of TRBD2 (6 bases match). CDR1 and CDR2 are drawn from the germline V gene (reference sequence): DFQATT, SNEGSKA. V is pared back by 2 bases and J by 6 bases, with 6 bases lying between the germline termini. Taken from cysteine to phenylalanine, the CDR3 has 11 residues. CDR3 DNA is the only sequence kept; it has 33 bases, read in frame from the first base.